This T cell receptor beta chain was observed in a study of OX40 agonist ivuxolimab in advanced cancers. Data came from immunoSEQ multiplex PCR; TCRdb stores just in-frame clones and leaves some out. The profile shows 80,000 to 130,000 clones, 75% to 95% of them singletons. About this clone itself: A read error may produce the germline difference seen at one junction end. Other nucleotide sequences in the sample specify the same CDR3.

CDR3 length equals 16 residues. The V gene's germline CDR1 is GTSNPN and CDR2 SVGIG (reference sequence). Here the sequenced sample was CD4+ or CD8+ T cells sorted from blood, taken in a trial of the OX40 agonist ivuxolimab. The chain carries TRBV30 and TRBJ2-7, with 9 bases that match TRBD2. The TCR comes from an adult with an advanced solid tumor such as melanoma, head and neck, liver or kidney cancer. CDR3 loop: CAWSVRSGRFSYEQYF. In DNA form, the CDR3 reads TGTGCCTGGAGTGTACGTAGCGGGAGATTTTCCTACGAGCAGTACTTT.